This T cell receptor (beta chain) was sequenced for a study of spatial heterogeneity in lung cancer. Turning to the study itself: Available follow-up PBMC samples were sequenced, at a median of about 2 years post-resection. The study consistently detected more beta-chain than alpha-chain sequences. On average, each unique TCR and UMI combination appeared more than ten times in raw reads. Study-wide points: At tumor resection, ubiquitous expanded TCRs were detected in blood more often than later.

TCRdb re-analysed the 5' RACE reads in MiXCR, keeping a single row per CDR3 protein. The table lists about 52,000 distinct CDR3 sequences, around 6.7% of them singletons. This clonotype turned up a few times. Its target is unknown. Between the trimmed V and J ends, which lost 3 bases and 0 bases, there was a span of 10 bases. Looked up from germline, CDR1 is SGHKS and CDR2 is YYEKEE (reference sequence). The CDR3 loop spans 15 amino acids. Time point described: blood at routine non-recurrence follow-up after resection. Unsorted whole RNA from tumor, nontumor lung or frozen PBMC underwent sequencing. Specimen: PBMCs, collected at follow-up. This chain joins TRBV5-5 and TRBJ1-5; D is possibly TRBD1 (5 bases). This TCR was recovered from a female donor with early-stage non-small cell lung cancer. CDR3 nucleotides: TGTGCCAGCAGCTGGGGGACTAATAGCAATCAGCCCCAGCATTTT. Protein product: CASSWGTNSNQPQHF. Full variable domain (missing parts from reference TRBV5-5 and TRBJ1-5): DAGVTQSPTHLIKTRGQQVTLRCSPISGHKSVSWYQQVLGQGPQFIFQYYEKEERGRGNFPDRFSARQFPNYSSELNVNALLLGDSALYLCASSWGTNSNQPQHFGDGTRLSIL.